Below are 3 T cell receptor beta chains sequenced from a single sample in a study of OX40 agonist ivuxolimab in advanced cancers. Measured with immunoSEQ multiplex PCR; TCRdb has only the in-frame clones, and not every one. The sample carries some 35,000 clones, about 80% recorded once. The starting material was CD4+ or CD8+ T cells sorted from blood, obtained in a trial of the OX40 agonist ivuxolimab. The receptors were sampled from an adult with an advanced solid tumor such as melanoma, head and neck, liver or kidney cancer.

CDR3 loop: CASSPPSGDSGNTIYF. DNA for the CDR3: TGTGCCAGCTCACCACCCTCCGGCGACTCTGGAAACACCATATATTTT. This chain connects TRBV18 to TRBJ1-3, with D uncertain. V lost 0 bases, J lost 0 bases, and 9 bases lay in between. The CDR3 totals 16 residues. CDR1 and CDR2 (germline): KGHSH, LQKENI.

The V gene is TRBV5-1, the J gene TRBJ2-5, with D hard to call. CDR3 length: 12 amino acids. V was trimmed by 0 bases and J by 5 bases, leaving 5 bases between them. Germline V gives CDR1 SGHRS, CDR2 YFSETQ. In nucleotides, the CDR3 is TGCGCCAGCAGCTTGGTCTCGGAGACCCAGTACTTC. Translation gives CASSLVSETQYF.

The gene calls are TRBV5-5 and TRBJ1-4; unclear D gene. The germline V and J ends were trimmed by 5 bases and 8 bases, with 19 bases remaining between them. The CDR3 loop spans 15 amino acids. Germline V gene lookup returns CDR1 SGHKS and CDR2 YYEKEE (reference sequence). The CDR3 spells CASSRDGLDGEKLFF. The CDR3 coding sequence is TGTGCCAGCAGTCGCGACGGGCTCGACGGGGAAAAACTGTTTTTT.